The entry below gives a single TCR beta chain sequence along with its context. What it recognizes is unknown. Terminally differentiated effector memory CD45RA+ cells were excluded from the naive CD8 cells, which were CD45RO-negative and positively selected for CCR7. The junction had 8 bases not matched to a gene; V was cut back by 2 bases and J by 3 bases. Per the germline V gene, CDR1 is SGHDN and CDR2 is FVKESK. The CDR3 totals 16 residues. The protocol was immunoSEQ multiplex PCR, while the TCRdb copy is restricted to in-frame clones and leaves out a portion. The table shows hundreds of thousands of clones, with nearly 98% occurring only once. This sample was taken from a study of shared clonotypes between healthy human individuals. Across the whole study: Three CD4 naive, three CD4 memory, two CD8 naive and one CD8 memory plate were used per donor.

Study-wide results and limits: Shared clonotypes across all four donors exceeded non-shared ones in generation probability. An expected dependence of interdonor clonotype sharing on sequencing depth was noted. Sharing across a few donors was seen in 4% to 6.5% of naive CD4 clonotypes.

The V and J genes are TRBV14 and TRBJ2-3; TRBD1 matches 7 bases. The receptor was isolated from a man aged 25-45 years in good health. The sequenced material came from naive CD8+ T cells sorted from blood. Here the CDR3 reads CASSQKGGQRTDTQYF. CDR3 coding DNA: TGTGCCAGCAGCCAAAAAGGGGGACAGAGAACAGATACGCAGTATTTT.